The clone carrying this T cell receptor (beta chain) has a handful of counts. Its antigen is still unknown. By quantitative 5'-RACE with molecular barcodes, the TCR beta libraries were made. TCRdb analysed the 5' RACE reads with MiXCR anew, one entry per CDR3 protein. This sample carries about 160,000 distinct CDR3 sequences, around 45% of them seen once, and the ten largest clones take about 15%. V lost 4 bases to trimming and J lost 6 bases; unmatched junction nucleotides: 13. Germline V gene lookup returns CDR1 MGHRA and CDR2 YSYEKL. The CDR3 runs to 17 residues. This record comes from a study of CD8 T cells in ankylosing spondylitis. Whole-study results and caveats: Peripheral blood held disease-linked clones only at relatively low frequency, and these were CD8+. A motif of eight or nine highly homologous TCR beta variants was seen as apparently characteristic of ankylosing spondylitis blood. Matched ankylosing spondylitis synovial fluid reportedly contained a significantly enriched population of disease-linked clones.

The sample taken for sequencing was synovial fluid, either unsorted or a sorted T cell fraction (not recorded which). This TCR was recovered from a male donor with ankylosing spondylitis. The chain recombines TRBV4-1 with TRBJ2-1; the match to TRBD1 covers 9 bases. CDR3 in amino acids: CASSPRDRDRPSNEQFF. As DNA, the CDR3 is TGCGCCAGCAGCCCCCGGGACAGGGATAGGCCGTCCAATGAGCAGTTCTTC.